This is a list of T cell receptor beta chains from one sample in a study of beta chain features in type 1 diabetes. The protocol was immunoSEQ multiplex PCR, while the TCRdb copy is restricted to in-frame clones and leaves out a portion. The repertoire holds about 900,000 clones, 17% seen once, with 0.02% to 0.025% in the top ten. The sample comprised naive CD4+ T cells from blood. The receptor source for this set is a woman aged 18-29 years in good health. CDR3s include the opening cysteine and the closing phenylalanine or tryptophan. Each record gives: J gene, clone size, V gene, D gene, CDR3 DNA, CDR3 protein. D genes are given only for firm matches. Clone size is stated in some rows and not others, as once, few, many or a class when expanded.

TRBJ2-1 - TRBV9 TRBD2 TGTGCCAGCAGCCCTCGGACTAGCGGGGGTTCGGGTGAGCAGTTCTTC CASSPRTSGGSGEQFF
TRBJ1-5 few TRBV6-1 - TGTGCCAGCAGTGCGGGATTCGCCGGCGGTCAGCCCCAGCATTTT CASSAGFAGGQPQHF
TRBJ1-2 few TRBV10-3 - TGTGCCATCAGTGGTGGACACCTGATCTATGGCTACACCTTC CAISGGHLIYGYTF
TRBJ2-7 few TRBV19 - TGTGCCAGTAGACCTAAGTCGGCAGGCGCAGGCTACGAGCAGTACTTC CASRPKSAGAGYEQYF
TRBJ1-2 - TRBV19 - TGTGCCAGTAGGGTGACAGGAAACTATGGCTACACCTTC CASRVTGNYGYTF
TRBJ1-2 - TRBV5-6 - TGTGCCAGCAGCCCGTGGGGGGGCGGCTACACCTTC CASSPWGGGYTF
TRBJ2-1 - TRBV7-2 TRBD2 TGTGCCAGCAGCCCGCGCGTGGGCGGGAGATTCGGTGAGCAGTTCTTC CASSPRVGGRFGEQFF
TRBJ2-1 few TRBV10-3 - TGTGCCATCAGGCCGACTAGTCCCTCCGATGAGCAGTTCTTC CAIRPTSPSDEQFF
TRBJ2-7 few TRBV5-1 - TGCGCCAGCAGCCGCCGGGGGCGCGAAGCTAACGAGCAGTACTTC CASSRRGREANEQYF
TRBJ2-5 few TRBV7-2 TRBD2 TGTGCCAGCAGCTTATACCAGGCTAGCGGGTTCGGAGAGACCCAGTACTTC CASSLYQASGFGETQYF
TRBJ1-2 - TRBV7-2 TRBD1 TGTGCCAGCAGCTTTGGGACAGGGCCAGGAGCTAACTATGGCTACACCTTC CASSFGTGPGANYGYTF
TRBJ2-5 - TRBV4-3 - TGCGCCAGCAGCCAACGGATCAGGGGTCAAGAGACCCAGTACTTC CASSQRIRGQETQYF
TRBJ2-5 - TRBV28 TRBD1 TGTGCCAGCAGTGCTTATCGTCGGGACAGGGAAGAGACCCAGTACTTC CASSAYRRDREETQYF
TRBJ2-1 - TRBV28 - TGTGCCAGCTCTAGAGGGGCATTGAATGAGCAGTTCTTC CASSRGALNEQFF
TRBJ2-1 - TRBV25-1 TRBD2 TGTGCCAGCAGTGCCTACGGGACTAGCGGGAGTTACAATGAGCAGTTCTTC CASSAYGTSGSYNEQFF
TRBJ2-5 once TRBV7-8 - TGTGCCAGCAGCTTAAGCAGGGGTGGTCGGCAAGAGACCCAGTACTTC CASSLSRGGRQETQYF
TRBJ2-3 - TRBV4-3 TRBD2 TGCGCCAGCACCCAAAGTACAACTAGCGCCAACACAGATACGCAGTATTTT CASTQSTTSANTDTQYF
TRBJ2-3 few TRBV20-1 - TGCAGTGGGGAAGCGGGAGATACGCAGTATTTT CSGEAGDTQYF
TRBJ2-3 - TRBV9 TRBD1 TGTGCCAGCAGTATGTCAGGGGGCCCAGATACGCAGTATTTT CASSMSGGPDTQYF
TRBJ2-7 few TRBV14 - TGTGCCAGCAGCCCAGGGACGCTCTCCTACGAGCAGTACTTC CASSPGTLSYEQYF
TRBJ2-5 - TRBV4-2 TRBD2 TGTGCCAGCAGCCGCCAACTAGCGGGAGGCCCGCTGGAGCAGTACTTC CASSRQLAGGPLEQYF
TRBJ1-3 - TRBV13 TRBD1 TGTGCCAGCAGCTCACAGGGGGCTGGAAACACCATATATTTT CASSSQGAGNTIYF
TRBJ1-2 few TRBV4-3 - TGCGCCAGCAGACCGGACAGTATGACTCAACCTAACTATGGCTACACCTTC CASRPDSMTQPNYGYTF
TRBJ2-7 few TRBV7-9 TRBD2 TGTGCCAGCAGCTGGGCCGGGACTAGACTCTACGAGCAGTACTTC CASSWAGTRLYEQYF
TRBJ2-1 - TRBV28 - TGTGCCAGCAGCCAACGGGGCTCTAACAATGAGCAGTTCTTC CASSQRGSNNEQFF
TRBJ2-5 few TRBV7-2 - TGTGCCAGCAGCTTAGGTTTAGCCCTACAAGAGACCCAGTACTTC CASSLGLALQETQYF
TRBJ2-5 few TRBV4-2 TRBD2 TGTGCCAGCAGCCCGGGAGGACTAGCTAAAGAGACCCAGTACTTC CASSPGGLAKETQYF
TRBJ2-1 - TRBV28 - TGTGCCAGGCTAGACTTTAGCGGCGAAGCCTACAATGAGCAGTTCTTC CARLDFSGEAYNEQFF
TRBJ2-7 few TRBV2 - TGTGCCAGCAGTGGTCAGGGCGAGCAGTACTTC CASSGQGEQYF
TRBJ1-3 - TRBV18 TRBD1 TGTGCCAGCTCAGTCAACGACGGGACAGGGGGAAACACCATATATTTT CASSVNDGTGGNTIYF
TRBJ1-2 - TRBV18 - TGTGCCAGCTCACCACTTAGCGAGGGATCCTCCTTCCTCTATGGCTACACCTTC CASSPLSEGSSFLYGYTF
TRBJ1-2 - TRBV11-2 TRBD1 TGTGCCAGCAGCGCATATCCACAGGGGGAAGATGGCTACACCTTC CASSAYPQGEDGYTF
TRBJ2-2 few TRBV10-3 TRBD2 TGTGCCAGCAGTCGGTACCCCTTAGCGGGAGTGTTCACCGGGGAGCTGTTTTTT CASSRYPLAGVFTGELFF
TRBJ2-1 few TRBV25-1 TRBD1 TGTGCCAGTGCTTCCCCCGGGACAGGCTCCTACAATGAGCAGTTCTTC CASASPGTGSYNEQFF
TRBJ2-7 - TRBV7-6 - TGTGCCAGCAGCTTAGGTTCATCCGTTTCTCTAGACTACGAGCAGTACTTC CASSLGSSVSLDYEQYF
TRBJ2-3 few TRBV29-1 TRBD2 TGCAGCGCCCTCGGGGGGGGCACAGATACGCAGTATTTT CSALGGGTDTQYF
TRBJ2-7 - TRBV15 - TGTGCCACCAGCCCAAGGGTAGCTACCTACGAGCAGTACTTC CATSPRVATYEQYF
TRBJ1-4 - TRBV6-5 - TGTGCCAGCAGTTACTCAACAGGGTTATATGAAAAACTGTTTTTT CASSYSTGLYEKLFF
TRBJ1-1 few TRBV18 - TGTGCCAGCTCATCATTAGAGAACACTGAAGCTTTCTTT CASSSLENTEAFF
TRBJ1-1 few TRBV16 - TGTGCCAGCAGTCTCTATGGGCAGGCCTCTGAAGCTTTCTTT CASSLYGQASEAFF
TRBJ2-5 - TRBV7-9 - TGTGCCAGCAGCGGGTCATCGAATATACAGTACTTC CASSGSSNIQYF
TRBJ2-1 - TRBV7-2 TRBD2 TGTGCCAGCAGGCAAAGCGGGAGTCAGGCGCAGTTCTTC CASRQSGSQAQFF
TRBJ2-1 - TRBV5-4 - TGTGCCAGCAGCTCCCTAGCTTGTATGCCGTACAATGAGCAGTTCTTC CASSSLACMPYNEQFF
TRBJ2-7 few TRBV5-4 TRBD1 TGTGCCAGCAGCTTGGAGGACAGGGGGCCCTACGAGCAGTACTTC CASSLEDRGPYEQYF
TRBJ2-7 - TRBV2 - TGTGCCAGCAGCTCGACTAGACAGGACGAGCAGTACTTC CASSSTRQDEQYF
TRBJ2-1 - TRBV7-2 - TGTGCCAGCAGCTTAACCGGGGGCGAATATAGTGAGCAGTTCTTC CASSLTGGEYSEQFF
TRBJ1-5 - TRBV7-2 - TGTGCCAGCAGCTTAGAAATGCCAGGGGTGAGCAATCAGCCCCAGCATTTT CASSLEMPGVSNQPQHF
TRBJ1-1 few TRBV7-9 TRBD1 TGTGCCAGCAGCTCACGTGGCAGGGGGTCGCGCACTGAAGCTTTCTTT CASSSRGRGSRTEAFF
TRBJ2-7 - TRBV6-5 - TGTGCCAGCAGCCTCCTTGGGGATGGCTCCTACGAGCAGTACTTC CASSLLGDGSYEQYF